This T cell receptor beta chain originates from a study of blood T cells in healthy people across ages. Study observations and caveats: Measured against age, TCR beta diversity per million T cells decreased in a roughly linear manner.

Points on this clonotype: As yet, its antigen is unknown.

No fewer than 7 million PBMCs went into each sample. A minimum of 5 micrograms of total RNA was extracted per sample. A sample-barcoded 5' primer and a J-beta primer mix were used in a second PCR of about 6 to 12 cycles. One entry per CDR3 protein, called by TCRdb with MiXCR from the 5' RACE reads. The sample holds hundreds of thousands of distinct CDR3 sequences, 58% seen once. The germline CDR1 and CDR2 sequences are SGHAT and FQNNGV. The CDR3 runs to 12 residues. Source material: blood. This receptor was identified in a man aged 25-45 years in good health. The rearrangement joins TRBV11-2 to TRBJ2-4; unclear D gene. TRBJ2-7 matches the DNA end more closely, so the J call is doubtful. Here the CDR3 DNA reads TGTGCCAGCAGCAGGATCCGGGACGAGCAGTACTTC. The encoded protein is CASSRIRDEQYF.